This entry lists 12 T cell receptor beta chains sequenced from one sample in a study of T cell changes during pregnancy in multiple sclerosis. The protocol was immunoSEQ multiplex PCR, while the TCRdb copy is restricted to in-frame clones and leaves out a portion. The data hold under 75,000 clones, with about 91% observed a single time. The sample here was peripheral blood, taken in the first trimester of pregnancy. The receptor set was obtained from a female donor with multiple sclerosis, enrolled in a pregnancy study.

The chain has TRBV7-9 and TRBJ2-3; 7 bases agree with TRBD2. The CDR3 consists of 16 residues. V lost 5 bases to trimming and J lost 0 bases; unmatched junction nucleotides: 8. Germline loops: CDR1 SEHNR, CDR2 FQNEAQ (reference sequence). Here the CDR3 reads CASSPLGLGSTDTQYF. CDR3 DNA: TGTGCCAGCAGCCCCCTAGGACTAGGCAGCACAGATACGCAGTATTTT.

This chain joins TRBV5-1 and TRBJ2-7, with TRBD1 matching over 9 bases. V dropped 1 base and J dropped 4; count of bases not matched to a gene: 3. Looked up from germline, CDR1 is SGHRS and CDR2 is YFSETQ. This CDR3 contains 14 residues. CDR3 nucleotides: TGCGCCAGCAGCTTGATACAGGGGGCATACGAGCAGTACTTC. This encodes CASSLIQGAYEQYF.

Only one count was recorded for this clone. Its ends do not fully match the called genes, so a read error is possible. The chain carries TRBV19 and TRBJ2-7; D might be TRBD2 (5 bases). Germline CDR1 is LNHDA and CDR2 is SQIVND (reference sequence). This CDR3 contains 16 residues. CDR3 sequence (DNA): TGTGCCAGTTGTATCAGCCCCTCGGGAAACCTCTACGAGCAGTACTTC. As protein: CASCISPSGNLYEQYF.

This sequence joins TRBV6-6 and TRBJ2-7, with TRBD1 as a possible D gene (6 bases). The CDR3 length is 14 residues. V was clipped by 5 bases and J by 6 bases, with 17 bases between them. Germline loops: CDR1 MNHNY, CDR2 SVGAGI (reference sequence). The CDR3 region is CASSLTGSPPEQYF. CDR3 bases: TGTGCCAGCAGTCTCACAGGGTCCCCACCCGAGCAGTACTTC.

The V call is TRBV5-4, the J call TRBJ2-1; 7 positions agree with TRBD1. The CDR3 is 15 residues long. Trimming at V came to 6 bases and at J to 4 bases, leaving 10 bases not matched to a gene. Germline values: CDR1 SGHNT, CDR2 YYREEE (reference sequence). The CDR3 sequence is CASTIDPGGYNEQFF. Here the CDR3 DNA reads TGTGCCAGCACCATAGACCCAGGGGGTTACAATGAGCAGTTCTTC.

As DNA, the CDR3 is TGTGCCTGGAGACCCAAAGGGGGAAATCAGCCCCAGCATTTT. Residues: CAWRPKGGNQPQHF. The chain uses TRBV30 and TRBJ1-5; the D gene is possibly TRBD1 (6 bases). The germline V and J ends were trimmed by 3 bases and 4 bases, with 13 bases remaining between them. Germline lookup yields CDR1 GTSNPN and CDR2 SVGIG (reference sequence). The CDR3 covers 14 residues.

This clone was counted a single time. V is TRBV7-8 and J is TRBJ2-5; D unresolved. The CDR3 has 11 amino acids. The ends were cut back, 3 bases at V and 4 bases at J, with 3 bases in the middle. CDR1 is SGHVS, CDR2 FQNEAQ, per germline. CDR3 loop: CASSLAETQYF. The CDR3 nucleotides are TGTGCCAGCAGCTTGGCAGAGACCCAGTACTTC.

This chain joins TRBV7-2 and TRBJ1-2; D unclear. The CDR3 runs 12 residues. The V and J ends lost 5 bases and 4 bases respectively, with 8 bases between them. CDR1 and CDR2 (germline): SGHTA, FQGNSA. This CDR3 reads CASSPELYGYTF. The CDR3 DNA reads as TGTGCCAGCAGCCCGGAGCTCTATGGCTACACCTTC.

V gene TRBV9 combines with J gene TRBJ2-2; tentatively, D is TRBD2 (6 bases). Trimming removed 0 bases at V and 2 bases at J, with 8 bases between. Germline V gene data show CDR1 as SGDLS and CDR2 as YYNGEE. This CDR3 spans 15 amino acids. The CDR3 here is CASSVASENTGELFF. In DNA form, the CDR3 reads TGTGCCAGCAGCGTAGCTAGCGAAAACACCGGGGAGCTGTTTTTT.

The chain links TRBV5-4 to TRBJ2-7, with TRBD2 as a possible D gene (6 bases). This CDR3 is built from 16 residues. V was pared by 0 bases and J by 5 bases, with 18 bases between. The germline CDR1 and CDR2 sequences are SGHNT and YYREEE (reference sequence). In DNA, the CDR3 is TGTGCCAGCAGCTTGGATCTGAGGGCAGGGAGGCACGAGCAGTACTTC. Amino acid sequence: CASSLDLRAGRHEQYF.

The V gene is TRBV6-1, the J gene TRBJ1-2; 8 positions agree with TRBD1. The germline gives CDR1 MNHNS, CDR2 SASEGT. V lost 4 bases and J lost 3; bases outside the gene matches: 10. The CDR3 covers 16 residues. DNA of the CDR3: TGTGCCAGCAGTGGGATCCGGGACAGGCGTGACTATGGCTACACCTTC. This sequence encodes CASSGIRDRRDYGYTF.

CDR3 nucleotides: TGTGCCAGCAGCGCACTAGCGGGAGTTGGTAATGAGCAGTTCTTC. It is translated as CASSALAGVGNEQFF. V is TRBV11-1 and J is TRBJ2-1; TRBD2 matches 11 bases. V gave up 5 bases and J gave up 7 bases; unmatched junction bases: 7. The CDR3 sequence is 15 residues long. The germline CDR1 and CDR2 sequences are SGHAT and FQDESV (reference sequence). Combining the CDR3 with reference TRBV11-1 and TRBJ2-1 gives the whole variable domain EAEVAQSPRYKITEKSQAVAFWCDPISGHATLYWYRQILGQGPELLVQFQDESVVDDSQLPKDRFSAERLKGVDSTLKIQPAELGDSAMYLCASSALAGVGNEQFFGPGTRLTVL.